One T cell receptor (beta chain) is described in this entry. The protocol was immunoSEQ multiplex PCR, while the TCRdb copy is restricted to in-frame clones and leaves out a portion. The top ten hold approximately 1.2% of the sample, which has roughly 220,000 clones, around 83% seen once. These data originate in a study of blood T cell repertoires in COVID-19. Sequenced: PBMCs or T cells enriched from blood (not recorded which). This sequence originates from a woman aged 40 to 50 with acute COVID-19.

The CDR3 region is CASSQDGVAGAFSYEQYF. In DNA, the CDR3 is TGTGCCAGCAGCCAAGATGGAGTTGCGGGGGCCTTCTCCTACGAGCAGTACTTC. This sequence joins TRBV3-1 (or the pseudogene TRBV3-2) and TRBJ2-7, with a weak D call TRBD2 (7 bases). Germline V gene data show CDR1 as LGHDT and CDR2 as YNNKEL (reference sequence). Trimming stripped 0 bases from V and 0 bases from J, with 18 bases between. The length of the CDR3 is 18 residues.